The 19 T cell receptor beta chains presented below share a single source sample, sequenced in a study of Graves' ophthalmopathy and Graves' hyperthyroidism. As the template, RNA transcripts were used to amplify TCR beta CDR3 regions. First-round RT-PCR used HTBI primers; second-round multiplex PCR followed. TCRdb re-derived calls from the multiplex PCR reads in MiXCR, one entry per CDR3 protein. In the table there are about 590,000 distinct CDR3 sequences, approximately 37% of which are singletons. Input material: peripheral blood or thyroid tissue (not recorded which). The receptors shown here come from an adult man with Graves' hyperthyroidism.

The V call is TRBV7-8, the J call TRBJ2-7, with 8 nucleotides matching TRBD2. There are 13 residues in the CDR3. V lost 11 bases to trimming and J lost 2 bases; unmatched junction nucleotides: 8. Germline CDR1 SGHVS, CDR2 FQNEAQ. CDR3 region: CAWSEGLAYEQYF. DNA of the CDR3: TGTGCCTGGAGTGAGGGACTAGCCTACGAGCAGTACTTC.

The chain is built from TRBV24-1 and TRBJ2-6; D is perhaps TRBD2 (6 bases). Trimming took off 11 bases at V and 4 bases at J, with 14 bases between the two ends. From germline, CDR1 is KGHDR and CDR2 SFDVKD. The CDR3 spans 14 residues. Written as DNA, the CDR3 is TGTGCCAGCACTCTCCGGGGGGGGGCCAACGTCCTGACTTTC. It translates to CASTLRGGANVLTF.

This clonotype was counted between two and nine times. The chain links TRBV7-8 to TRBJ2-2; D gene ambiguous. Germline loops: CDR1 SGHVS, CDR2 FQNEAQ. V was cut by 2 bases and J by 4 bases, with 8 bases left in between. This CDR3 has 14 residues. The CDR3 sequence: CASSLRVATGELFF. The CDR3 DNA is TGTGCCAGCAGCTTAAGGGTAGCCACCGGGGAGCTGTTTTTT.

This rearrangement joins TRBV7-2 to TRBJ1-2, with a possible D match to TRBD1 (5 bases). The CDR3 covers 14 residues. Deletions cut 3 bases from V and 7 bases from J, with 15 bases between. Per germline, CDR1 SGHTA and CDR2 FQGNSA. CDR3 sequence: CASSLEGIRSGYTF. As DNA, the CDR3 is TGTGCCAGCAGCTTGGAGGGGATTCGCAGTGGCTACACCTTC.

V and J are TRBV12-3 or TRBV12-4 and TRBJ1-4, with 7 bases identical to TRBD1. Unmatched junction bases numbered 4, after V lost 3 bases and J lost 6 bases. This CDR3 is built from 14 residues. This CDR3 reads CASSLGTAYEKLFF. The CDR3 DNA is TGTGCCAGCAGTTTGGGGACAGCCTATGAAAAACTGTTTTTT.

CDR3 sequence (DNA): TGTGCCAGCAACTACGAACGGGACAGGCCGAATCAGCCCCAGCATTTT. The encoded protein is CASNYERDRPNQPQHF. V and J are TRBV6-1 and TRBJ1-5, with 8 nucleotides matching TRBD1. This CDR3 spans 16 amino acids. CDR1 and CDR2 from the germline V gene are MNHNS and SASEGT. Trimming removed 7 bases from V and 4 bases from J; junction bases left unmatched: 12.

For this clonotype: Since a much larger clone is just one base distant, this may be a read error. J is TRBJ2-7 and V is TRBV29-1; TRBD2 is a possible D gene (6 bases). In germline, CDR1 is SQVTM, CDR2 ANQGSEA. CDR3 length equals 11 residues. The V gene lost 5 bases and the J gene lost 1 base, with 6 bases spanning the gap. CDR3 nucleotide sequence: TGCAGCGTTCGGGGGTCCTACGAGCAGTACTTC. Protein sequence: CSVRGSYEQYF.

V is TRBV10-2 and J is TRBJ2-7, with 7 bases fitting TRBD2. Germline-derived CDR1 and CDR2 are WSHSY and SAAADI. This CDR3 spans 16 amino acids. The V gene end was trimmed by 3 bases and the J gene end by 0 bases; junction bases not matched to a gene: 8. The CDR3 nucleotides read TGCGCCAGCAGTGACCCCCAGCGGGAACTCTCCTACGAGCAGTACTTC. Amino acids: CASSDPQRELSYEQYF.

The rearrangement joins TRBV29-1 to TRBJ2-7; D possibly matches TRBD1 or TRBD2 (5 bases each). With 8 bases removed from V and 6 bases from J, the gap between germline ends came to 17 bases. Germline CDR1 is SQVTM and CDR2 is ANQGSEA. CDR3 length equals 12 residues. The CDR3 loop is CSLGASGGEQYF. In nucleotides, the CDR3 is TGCAGCTTGGGCGCCTCTGGGGGCGAGCAGTACTTC.

This clonotype has at least ten counts. The V and J genes are TRBV7-3 and TRBJ2-5; 9 bases are shared with TRBD1. The germline CDR1 and CDR2 sequences are SGHTA and FQGTGA. V shed 4 bases and J 6 bases; nucleotides not matched to a gene: 6. The CDR3 sequence is 14 residues long. Here the CDR3 DNA reads TGTGCCAGCAGCTCAACAGGGGGCGGAAAGACCCAGTACTTC. This encodes CASSSTGGGKTQYF.

This clonotype was observed many times. The J gene is TRBJ1-4, the V gene TRBV20-1; 8 bases are shared with TRBD1. Germline loops: CDR1 DFQATT, CDR2 SNEGSKA (reference sequence). The CDR3 is made up of 13 amino acids. V lost 3 bases and J lost 7; bases outside the gene matches: 4. This chain's CDR3 is CSARGQAPEKLFF. As DNA, the CDR3 is TGCAGTGCTAGGGGACAGGCCCCTGAAAAACTGTTTTTT.

With regard to this clonotype: A read error may produce the germline difference seen at one junction end. The chain has TRBV7-9 and TRBJ2-2; the D gene could be TRBD1 or TRBD2 (6 bases each). Germline assignment: CDR1 SEHNR and CDR2 FQNEAQ (reference sequence). The CDR3 has 15 amino acids. DNA of the CDR3: TGCGCCAGCAGCTTAATGGGGGGCAACTCCGGGGAGCTGTTTTTT. Its translation: CASSLMGGNSGELFF.

The rearrangement joins TRBV25-1 to TRBJ2-3, with unresolved D. V was cut by 5 bases and J by 2 bases, with 8 bases left in between. The CDR3 is made up of 13 amino acids. Germline assignment: CDR1 MGHDK and CDR2 SYGVNS. The CDR3 spells CASSLRLTDTQYF. Here the CDR3 DNA reads TGTGCCAGCAGTTTAAGGCTCACAGATACGCAGTATTTT.

In this sample, this clonotype turned up many times. The J gene is TRBJ2-7, the V gene TRBV14, with 10 bases lining up with TRBD2. V dropped 0 bases and J dropped 6; count of bases not matched to a gene: 5. The CDR3 totals 15 residues. CDR1 is SGHDN, CDR2 FVKESK, per germline. The CDR3 region has the DNA TGTGCCAGCAGCCAAGAGCTAGCGGGAGAGGTCGAGCAGTACTTC. It encodes CASSQELAGEVEQYF.

This clonotype occurred many times. The rearrangement uses TRBV5-4 and TRBJ2-7, with TRBD2 matching over 8 bases. The germline V gene encodes CDR1 SGHNT and CDR2 YYREEE (reference sequence). This CDR3 region has 15 residues. V shed 4 bases, J shed 2 bases, and the junction held 8 bases outside the gene matches. DNA for the CDR3: TGTGCCAGCAGCCTTGGAACAGCGGGAGCCTACGAGCAGTACTTC. Protein: CASSLGTAGAYEQYF. The full variable domain, rest sourced from reference TRBV5-4 and TRBJ2-7, is ETGVTQSPTHLIKTRGQQVTLRCSSQSGHNTVSWYQQALGQGPQFIFQYYREEENGRGNFPPRFSGLQFPNYSSELNVNALELDDSALYLCASSLGTAGAYEQYFGPGTRLTVT.

The chain recombines TRBV29-1 with TRBJ1-4; TRBD1 matches 11 bases. J was trimmed by 7 bases and V by 0 bases; bases with no gene match: 4. The germline V gene has CDR1 SQVTM and CDR2 ANQGSEA. The CDR3 runs 15 residues. For the CDR3, the DNA is TGCAGCGTTGAAGATCTCGGGACAGGGGGTGAAAAACTGTTTTTT. Translation gives CSVEDLGTGGEKLFF.

The CDR3: CSVEGRDNPSGANVLTF. CDR3 coding DNA: TGCAGCGTTGAGGGCCGGGACAACCCCTCTGGGGCCAACGTCCTGACTTTC. The chain uses TRBV29-1 and TRBJ2-6; D is perhaps TRBD1 (6 bases). Trimming removed 3 bases at V and 0 bases at J, with 15 bases between. This CDR3 comprises 17 residues. The V gene's germline CDR1 is SQVTM and CDR2 ANQGSEA.

The rearrangement uses TRBV5-1 and TRBJ1-1; 8 bases line up with TRBD1. With V trimmed by 4 bases and J by 0 bases, 2 bases remained unmatched. Germline-derived CDR1 and CDR2 are SGHRS and YFSETQ. The CDR3 is 14 amino acids. The CDR3 bases are TGCGCCAGCAGCCAGACAGGGGTGAACACTGAAGCTTTCTTT. Translated: CASSQTGVNTEAFF.

The rearrangement joins TRBV20-1 to TRBJ2-7; 8 nucleotides match TRBD1. Germline lookup yields CDR1 DFQATT and CDR2 SNEGSKA (reference sequence). The CDR3 contains 13 residues. V lost 1 base and J lost 5; bases outside the gene matches: 4. The CDR3 DNA sequence: TGCAGTGCTAGAGGGGACAGGTGGGACGAGCAGTACTTC. Its protein product is CSARGDRWDEQYF.